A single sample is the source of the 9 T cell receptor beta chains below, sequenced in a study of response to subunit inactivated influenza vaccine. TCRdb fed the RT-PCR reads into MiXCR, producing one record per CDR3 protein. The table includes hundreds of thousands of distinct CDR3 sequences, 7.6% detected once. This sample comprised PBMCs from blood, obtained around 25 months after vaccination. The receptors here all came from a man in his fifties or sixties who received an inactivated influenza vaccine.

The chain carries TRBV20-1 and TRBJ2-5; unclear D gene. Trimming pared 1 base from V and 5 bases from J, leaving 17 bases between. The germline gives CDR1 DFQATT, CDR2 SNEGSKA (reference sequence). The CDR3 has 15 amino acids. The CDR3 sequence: CSARGGASHTETQYF. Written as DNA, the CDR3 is TGCAGTGCTAGAGGGGGTGCATCTCATACGGAGACCCAGTACTTC.

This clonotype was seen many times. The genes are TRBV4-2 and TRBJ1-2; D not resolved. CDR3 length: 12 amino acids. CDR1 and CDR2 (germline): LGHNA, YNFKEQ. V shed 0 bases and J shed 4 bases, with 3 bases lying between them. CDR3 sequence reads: CASSQDLYGYTF. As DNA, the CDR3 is TGTGCCAGCAGCCAAGACCTCTATGGCTACACCTTC.

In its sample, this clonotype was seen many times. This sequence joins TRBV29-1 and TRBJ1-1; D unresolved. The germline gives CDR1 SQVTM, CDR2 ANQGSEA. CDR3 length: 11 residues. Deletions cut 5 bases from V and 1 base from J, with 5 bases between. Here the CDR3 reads CSVRENTEAFF. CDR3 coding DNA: TGCAGCGTTCGGGAGAACACTGAAGCTTTCTTT.

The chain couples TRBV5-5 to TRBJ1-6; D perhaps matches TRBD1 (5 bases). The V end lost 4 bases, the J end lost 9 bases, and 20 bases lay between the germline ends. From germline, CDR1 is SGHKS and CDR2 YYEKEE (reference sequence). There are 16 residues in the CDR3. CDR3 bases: TGTGCCAGCAGCCCTACAGGTTTTTCCGAACGTTCACCCCTCCACTTT. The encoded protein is CASSPTGFSERSPLHF.

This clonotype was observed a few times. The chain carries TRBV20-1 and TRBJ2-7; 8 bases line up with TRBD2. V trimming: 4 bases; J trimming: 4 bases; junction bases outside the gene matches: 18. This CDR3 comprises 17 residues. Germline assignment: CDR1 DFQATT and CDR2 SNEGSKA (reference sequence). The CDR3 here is CSATASGQLPILYEQYF. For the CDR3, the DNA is TGCAGTGCTACAGCTAGCGGGCAACTTCCAATCCTATACGAGCAGTACTTC.

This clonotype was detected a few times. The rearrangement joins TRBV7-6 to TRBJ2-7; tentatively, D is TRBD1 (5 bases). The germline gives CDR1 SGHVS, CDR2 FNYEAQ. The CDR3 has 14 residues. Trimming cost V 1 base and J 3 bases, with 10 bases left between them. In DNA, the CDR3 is TGTGCCAGCAGCTTAGAGTTCCAGGGCTACGAGCAGTACTTC. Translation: CASSLEFQGYEQYF.

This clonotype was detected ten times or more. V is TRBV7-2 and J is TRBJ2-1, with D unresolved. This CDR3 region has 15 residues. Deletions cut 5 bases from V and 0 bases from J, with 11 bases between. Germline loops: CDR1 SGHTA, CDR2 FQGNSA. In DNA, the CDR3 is TGTGCCAGCAGCCGTAGCAGTAGCTCCTACAATGAGCAGTTCTTC. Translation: CASSRSSSSYNEQFF. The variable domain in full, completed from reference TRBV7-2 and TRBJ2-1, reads GAGVSQSPSNKVTEKGKDVELRCDPISGHTALYWYRQSLGQGLEFLIYFQGNSAPDKSGLPSDRFSAERTGGSVSTLTIQRTQQEDSAVYLCASSRSSSSYNEQFFGPGTRLTVL.

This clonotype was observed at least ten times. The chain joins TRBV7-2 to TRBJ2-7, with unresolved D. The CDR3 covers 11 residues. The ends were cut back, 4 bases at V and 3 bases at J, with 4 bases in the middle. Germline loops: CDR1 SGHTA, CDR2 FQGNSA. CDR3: CASSSVYEQYF. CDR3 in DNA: TGTGCCAGCAGCTCGGTCTACGAGCAGTACTTC.

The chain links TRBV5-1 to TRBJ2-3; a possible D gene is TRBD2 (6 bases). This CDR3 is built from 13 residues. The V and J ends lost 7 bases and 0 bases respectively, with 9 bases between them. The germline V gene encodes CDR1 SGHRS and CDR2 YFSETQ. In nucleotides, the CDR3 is TGCGCCAGCCACCGGGGGAGCACAGATACGCAGTATTTT. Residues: CASHRGSTDTQYF.